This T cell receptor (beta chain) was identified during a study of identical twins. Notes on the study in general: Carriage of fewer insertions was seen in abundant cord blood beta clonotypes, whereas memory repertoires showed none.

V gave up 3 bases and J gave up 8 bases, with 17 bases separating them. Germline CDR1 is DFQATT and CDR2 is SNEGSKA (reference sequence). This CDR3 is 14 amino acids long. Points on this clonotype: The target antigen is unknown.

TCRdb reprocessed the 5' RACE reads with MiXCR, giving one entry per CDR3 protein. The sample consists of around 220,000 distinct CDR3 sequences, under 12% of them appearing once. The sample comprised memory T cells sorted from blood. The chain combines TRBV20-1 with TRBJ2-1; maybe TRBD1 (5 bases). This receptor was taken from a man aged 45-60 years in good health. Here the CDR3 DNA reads TGCAGTGCTAGTCGGACACCTCCGGTCGATGAGCAGTTCTTC. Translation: CSASRTPPVDEQFF.